Below, one T cell receptor (beta chain) is given with its context. Its antigen remains unknown. These data come from a study of T cell repertoires in cytomegalovirus infection. The overall study: CMV infection and matching HLA type were both indicated by public TCR beta signatures.

General study findings and limits: Cumulative public TCR beta family frequency identified carriers of CMV plus the relevant HLA. HLA-C-restricted CMV clonotypes gave the most frequent clonotype in two of eight donors.

Each CDR3 protein is one row after TCRdb ran MiXCR on the reads. Of some 600,000 distinct CDR3 sequences detected, approximately 24% appear once; the ten largest clones hold roughly 8%. This TCR derives from a human donor in good health (CMV status not recorded). Some clones in this sample may be carry-over from other donors' samples. The sequencing sample was made of CD8+ T cells from PBMCs.

CDR3 region: CSVDPERDTQYF. The CDR3 DNA sequence: TGCAGCGTTGACCCCGAGAGAGATACGCAGTATTTT. The gene calls are TRBV29-1 and TRBJ2-3; D remains ambiguous. The CDR3 is 12 residues long. Trimming removed 3 bases at V and 5 bases at J, with 9 bases between. CDR1 and CDR2 (germline): SQVTM, ANQGSEA.